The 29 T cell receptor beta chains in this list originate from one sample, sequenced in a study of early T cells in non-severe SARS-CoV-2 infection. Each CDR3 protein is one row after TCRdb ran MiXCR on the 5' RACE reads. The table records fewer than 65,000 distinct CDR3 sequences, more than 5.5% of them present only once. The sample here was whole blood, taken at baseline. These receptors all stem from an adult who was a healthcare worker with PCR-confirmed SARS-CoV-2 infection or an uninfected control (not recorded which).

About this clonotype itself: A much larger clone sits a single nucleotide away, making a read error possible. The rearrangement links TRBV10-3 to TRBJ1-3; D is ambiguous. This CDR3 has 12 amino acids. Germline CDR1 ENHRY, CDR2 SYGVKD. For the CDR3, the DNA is TGTGACATTCTGGAATCTGGAAACACCATATATTTT. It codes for CDILESGNTIYF.

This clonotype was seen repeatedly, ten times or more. CDR3 bases: TGTGCCAGCAGCTTAGAAACAGGGATGGGTGAAGCTTTCTTT. This translates into CASSLETGMGEAFF. This chain uses TRBV11-2 with TRBJ1-1; possible D gene TRBD1, 6 bases. This CDR3 has 14 amino acids. Germline V gene lookup returns CDR1 SGHAT and CDR2 FQNNGV. The V and J ends lost 0 bases and 7 bases respectively, with 12 bases between them.

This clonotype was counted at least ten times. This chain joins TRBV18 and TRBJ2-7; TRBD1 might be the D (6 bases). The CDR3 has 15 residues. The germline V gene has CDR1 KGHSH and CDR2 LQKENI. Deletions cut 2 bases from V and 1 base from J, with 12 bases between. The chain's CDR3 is CASSPTGTTSYEQYF. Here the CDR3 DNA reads TGTGCCAGCTCACCAACCGGGACAACTTCCTACGAGCAGTACTTC.

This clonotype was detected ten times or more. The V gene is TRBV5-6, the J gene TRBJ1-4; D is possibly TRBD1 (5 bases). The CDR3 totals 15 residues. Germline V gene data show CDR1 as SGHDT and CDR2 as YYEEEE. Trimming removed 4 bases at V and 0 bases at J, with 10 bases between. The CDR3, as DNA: TGTGCCAGCAGCGTATCAGGGACAACTAATGAAAAACTGTTTTTT. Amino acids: CASSVSGTTNEKLFF.

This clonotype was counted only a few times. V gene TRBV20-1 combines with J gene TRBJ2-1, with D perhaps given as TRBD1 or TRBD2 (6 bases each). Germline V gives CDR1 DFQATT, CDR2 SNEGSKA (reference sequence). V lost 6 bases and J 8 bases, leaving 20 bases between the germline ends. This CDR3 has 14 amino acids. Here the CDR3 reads CSALKGGGVDEQFF. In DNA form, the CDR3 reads TGCAGTGCCCTCAAGGGGGGTGGAGTCGATGAGCAGTTCTTC.

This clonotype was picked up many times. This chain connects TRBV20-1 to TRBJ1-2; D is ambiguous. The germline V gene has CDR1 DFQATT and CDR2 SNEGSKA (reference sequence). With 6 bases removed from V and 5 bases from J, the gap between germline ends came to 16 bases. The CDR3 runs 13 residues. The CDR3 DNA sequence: TGCAGTGCCGCCAGGCAGGATATGTATGGCTACACCTTC. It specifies CSAARQDMYGYTF.

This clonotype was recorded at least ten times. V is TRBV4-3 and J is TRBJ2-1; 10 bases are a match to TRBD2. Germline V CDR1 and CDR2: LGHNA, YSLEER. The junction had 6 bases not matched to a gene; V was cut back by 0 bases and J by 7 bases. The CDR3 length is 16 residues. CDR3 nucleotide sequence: TGCGCCAGCAGCCAAGAACTAGCGGGGCAGGGAAATGAGCAGTTCTTC. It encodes CASSQELAGQGNEQFF.

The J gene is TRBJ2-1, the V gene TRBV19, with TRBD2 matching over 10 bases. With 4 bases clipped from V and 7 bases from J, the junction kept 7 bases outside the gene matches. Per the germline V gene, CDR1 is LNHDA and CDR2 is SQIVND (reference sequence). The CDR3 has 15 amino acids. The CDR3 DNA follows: TGTGCCAGTAGTACCCTAGCGGGAGTGCGGAATGAGCAGTTCTTC. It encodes CASSTLAGVRNEQFF.

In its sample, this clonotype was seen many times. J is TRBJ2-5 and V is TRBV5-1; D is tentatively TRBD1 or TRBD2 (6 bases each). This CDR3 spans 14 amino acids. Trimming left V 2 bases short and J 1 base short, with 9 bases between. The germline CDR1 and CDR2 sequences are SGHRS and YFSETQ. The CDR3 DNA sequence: TGCGCCAGCAGCTTAGGAGGGGGCCAAGAGACCCAGTACTTC. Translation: CASSLGGGQETQYF.

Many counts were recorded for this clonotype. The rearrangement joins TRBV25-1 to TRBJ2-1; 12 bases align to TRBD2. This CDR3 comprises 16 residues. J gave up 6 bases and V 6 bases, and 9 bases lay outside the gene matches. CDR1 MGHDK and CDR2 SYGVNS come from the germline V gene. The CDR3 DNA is TGTGCCAGCAGCCCGACTAGCGGGAGTATTGGCAATGAGCAGTTCTTC. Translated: CASSPTSGSIGNEQFF.

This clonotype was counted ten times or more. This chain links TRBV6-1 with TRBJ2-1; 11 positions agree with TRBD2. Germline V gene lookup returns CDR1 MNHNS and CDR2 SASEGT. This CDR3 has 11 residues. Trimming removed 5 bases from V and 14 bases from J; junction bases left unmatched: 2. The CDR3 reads CASSKTSGEFF. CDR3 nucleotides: TGTGCCAGCAGTAAGACTAGCGGGGAGTTCTTC.

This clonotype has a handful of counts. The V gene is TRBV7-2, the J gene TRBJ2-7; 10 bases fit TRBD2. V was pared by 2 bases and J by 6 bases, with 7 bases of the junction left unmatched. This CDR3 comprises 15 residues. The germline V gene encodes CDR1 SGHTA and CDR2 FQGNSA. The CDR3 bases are TGTGCCAGCAGCTTATCGGGTAGCGGGAGGCCCGAGCAGTACTTC. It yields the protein CASSLSGSGRPEQYF.

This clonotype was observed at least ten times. The CDR3 coding sequence is TGTGCCAGCAGTTTATGGAGGACTGAGCAGTTCTTC. The encoded protein is CASSLWRTEQFF. The chain joins TRBV28 to TRBJ2-1; D remains unclear. CDR1 is MDHEN and CDR2 is SYDVKM in the germline V gene. The CDR3 spans 12 residues. Trimming left V 0 bases short and J 9 bases short, with 6 bases between.

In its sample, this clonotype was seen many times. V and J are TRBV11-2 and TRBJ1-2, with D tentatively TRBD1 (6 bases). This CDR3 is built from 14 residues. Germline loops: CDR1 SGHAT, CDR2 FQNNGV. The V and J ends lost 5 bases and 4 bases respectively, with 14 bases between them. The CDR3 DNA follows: TGTGCCAGCAGCCACGGGGGGCGCGGCTATGGCTACACCTTC. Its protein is CASSHGGRGYGYTF. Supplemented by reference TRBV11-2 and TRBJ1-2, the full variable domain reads EAGVAQSPRYKIIEKRQSVAFWCNPISGHATLYWYQQILGQGPKLLIQFQNNGVVDDSQLPKDRFSAERLKGVDSTLKIQPAKLEDSAVYLCASSHGGRGYGYTFGSGTRLTVV.

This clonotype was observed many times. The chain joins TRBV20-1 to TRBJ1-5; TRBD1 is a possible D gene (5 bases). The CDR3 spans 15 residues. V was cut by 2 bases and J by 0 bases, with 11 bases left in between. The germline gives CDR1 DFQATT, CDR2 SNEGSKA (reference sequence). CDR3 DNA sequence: TGCAGTGCTAGATCGGACATATATAGCAATCAGCCCCAGCATTTT. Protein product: CSARSDIYSNQPQHF.

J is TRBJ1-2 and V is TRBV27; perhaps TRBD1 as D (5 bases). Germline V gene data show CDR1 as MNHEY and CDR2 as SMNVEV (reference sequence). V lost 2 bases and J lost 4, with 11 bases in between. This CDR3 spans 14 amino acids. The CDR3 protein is CASSLGGTVYGYTF. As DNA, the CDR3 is TGTGCCAGCAGTTTAGGGGGGACCGTCTATGGCTACACCTTC.

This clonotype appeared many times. CDR3 protein: CASSPQSRFYEQYF. The CDR3 bases are TGTGCCAGCAGTCCCCAATCTCGCTTTTACGAGCAGTACTTC. This chain uses TRBV28 with TRBJ2-7; D uncertain. V dropped 5 bases and J dropped 4 bases, with 15 bases sitting between them. The germline gives CDR1 MDHEN, CDR2 SYDVKM. This CDR3 is built from 14 residues.

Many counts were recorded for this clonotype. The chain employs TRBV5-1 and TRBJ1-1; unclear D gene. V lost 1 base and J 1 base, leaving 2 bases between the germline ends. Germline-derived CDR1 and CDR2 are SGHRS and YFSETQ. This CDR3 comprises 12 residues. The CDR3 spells CASSLRNTEAFF. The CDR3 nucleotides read TGCGCCAGCAGCTTGCGGAACACTGAAGCTTTCTTT.

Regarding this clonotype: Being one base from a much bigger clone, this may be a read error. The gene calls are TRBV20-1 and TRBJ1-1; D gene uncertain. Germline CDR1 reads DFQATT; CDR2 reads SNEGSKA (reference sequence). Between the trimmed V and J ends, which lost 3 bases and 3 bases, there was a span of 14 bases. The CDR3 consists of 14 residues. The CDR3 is CSASPRMRDTEAFF. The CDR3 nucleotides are TGCAGTGCTAGCCCCCGGATGAGGGACACTGAAGCTTTCTTT.

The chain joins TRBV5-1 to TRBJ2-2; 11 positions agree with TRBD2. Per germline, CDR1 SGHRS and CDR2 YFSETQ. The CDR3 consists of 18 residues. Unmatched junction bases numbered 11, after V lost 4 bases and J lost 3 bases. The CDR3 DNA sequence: TGCGCCAGCAGCCTCCAGACTAGCGGGACCCTATACACCGGGGAGCTGTTTTTT. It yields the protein CASSLQTSGTLYTGELFF.

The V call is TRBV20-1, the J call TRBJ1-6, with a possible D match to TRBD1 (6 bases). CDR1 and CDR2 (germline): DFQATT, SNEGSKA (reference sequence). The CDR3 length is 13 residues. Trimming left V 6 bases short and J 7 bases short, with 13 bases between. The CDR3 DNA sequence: TGCAGTGCCCCTACAGGGCCCAATTCACCCCTCCACTTT. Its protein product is CSAPTGPNSPLHF.

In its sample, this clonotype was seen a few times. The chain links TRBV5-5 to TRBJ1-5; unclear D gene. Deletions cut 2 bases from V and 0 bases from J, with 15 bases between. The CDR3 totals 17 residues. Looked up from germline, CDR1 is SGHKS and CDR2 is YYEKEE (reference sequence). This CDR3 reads CASSLAATTSSNQPQHF. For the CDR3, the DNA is TGTGCCAGCAGCTTAGCGGCGACGACAAGTAGCAATCAGCCCCAGCATTTT.

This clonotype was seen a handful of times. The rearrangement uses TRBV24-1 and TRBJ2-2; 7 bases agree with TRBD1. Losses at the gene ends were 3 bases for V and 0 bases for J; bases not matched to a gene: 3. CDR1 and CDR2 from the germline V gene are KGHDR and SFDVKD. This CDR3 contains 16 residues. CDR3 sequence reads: CATSDRQGSNTGELFF. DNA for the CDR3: TGTGCCACCAGTGATCGACAGGGCTCGAACACCGGGGAGCTGTTTTTT.

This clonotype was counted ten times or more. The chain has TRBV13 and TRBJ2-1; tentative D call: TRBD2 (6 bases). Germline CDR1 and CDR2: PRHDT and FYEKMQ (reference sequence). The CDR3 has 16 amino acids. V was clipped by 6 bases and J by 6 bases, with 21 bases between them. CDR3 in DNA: TGTGCCAGCAGTAGTGGGACCGGACTACCCCTCAATGAGCAGTTCTTC. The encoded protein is CASSSGTGLPLNEQFF.

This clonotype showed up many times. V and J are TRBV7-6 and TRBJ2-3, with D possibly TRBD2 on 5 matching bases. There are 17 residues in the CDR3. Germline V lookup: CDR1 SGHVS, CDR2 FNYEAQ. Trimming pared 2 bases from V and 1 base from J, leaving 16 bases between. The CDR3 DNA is TGTGCCAGCAGCTTACTCCTAGCCAAACGCGGCACAGATACGCAGTATTTT. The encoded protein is CASSLLLAKRGTDTQYF.

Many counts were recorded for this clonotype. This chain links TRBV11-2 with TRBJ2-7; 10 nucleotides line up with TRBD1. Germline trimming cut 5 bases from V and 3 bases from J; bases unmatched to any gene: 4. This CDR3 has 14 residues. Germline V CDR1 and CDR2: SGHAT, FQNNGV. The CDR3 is CASSLGQGGYEQYF. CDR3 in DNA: TGTGCCAGCAGCCTCGGACAGGGGGGCTACGAGCAGTACTTC. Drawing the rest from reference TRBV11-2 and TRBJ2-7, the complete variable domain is EAGVAQSPRYKIIEKRQSVAFWCNPISGHATLYWYQQILGQGPKLLIQFQNNGVVDDSQLPKDRFSAERLKGVDSTLKIQPAKLEDSAVYLCASSLGQGGYEQYFGPGTRLTVT.

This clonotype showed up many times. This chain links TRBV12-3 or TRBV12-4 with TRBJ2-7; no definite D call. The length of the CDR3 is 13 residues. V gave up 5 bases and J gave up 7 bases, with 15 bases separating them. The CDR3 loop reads CASSPTSPREQYF. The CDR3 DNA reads TGTGCCAGCAGTCCCACATCCCCCAGGGAGCAGTACTTC.

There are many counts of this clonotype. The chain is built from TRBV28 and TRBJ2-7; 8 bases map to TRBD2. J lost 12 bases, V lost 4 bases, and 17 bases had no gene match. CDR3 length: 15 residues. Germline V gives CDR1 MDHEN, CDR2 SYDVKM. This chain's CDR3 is CASSSSPGGGMMWYF. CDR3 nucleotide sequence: TGTGCCAGCAGTTCCTCTCCGGGAGGGGGGATGATGTGGTACTTC.

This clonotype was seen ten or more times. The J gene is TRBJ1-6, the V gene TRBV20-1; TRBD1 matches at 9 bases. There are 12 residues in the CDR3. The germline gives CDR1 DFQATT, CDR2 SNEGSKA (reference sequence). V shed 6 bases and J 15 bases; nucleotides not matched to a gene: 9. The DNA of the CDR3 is TGCAGTGCACCGGGACAGGGAATAGGCCTCCACTTT. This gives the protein CSAPGQGIGLHF.